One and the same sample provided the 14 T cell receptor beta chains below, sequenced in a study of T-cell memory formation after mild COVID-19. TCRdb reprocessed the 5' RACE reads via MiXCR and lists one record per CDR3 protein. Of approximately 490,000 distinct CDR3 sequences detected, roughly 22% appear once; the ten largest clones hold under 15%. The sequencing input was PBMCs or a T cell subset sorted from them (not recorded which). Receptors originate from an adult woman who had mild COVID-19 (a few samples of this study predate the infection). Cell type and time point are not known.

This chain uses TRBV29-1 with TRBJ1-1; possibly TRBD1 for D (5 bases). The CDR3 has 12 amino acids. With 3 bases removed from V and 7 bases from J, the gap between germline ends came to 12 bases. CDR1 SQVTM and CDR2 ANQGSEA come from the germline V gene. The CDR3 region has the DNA TGCAGCGTTGAGCCACTCGGGGGTGAAGCTTTCTTT. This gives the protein CSVEPLGGEAFF. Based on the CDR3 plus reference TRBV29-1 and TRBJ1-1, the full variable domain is SAVISQKPSRDICQRGTSLTIQCQVDSQVTMMFWYRQQPGQSLTLIATANQGSEATYESGFVIDKFPISRPNLTFSTLTVSNMSPEDSSIYLCSVEPLGGEAFFGQGTRLTVV.

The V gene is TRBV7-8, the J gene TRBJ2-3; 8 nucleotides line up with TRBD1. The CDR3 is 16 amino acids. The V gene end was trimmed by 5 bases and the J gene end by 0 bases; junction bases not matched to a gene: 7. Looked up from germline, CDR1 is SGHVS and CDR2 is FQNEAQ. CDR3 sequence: CASSLRDRISTDTQYF. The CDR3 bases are TGTGCCAGCAGCCTCCGGGACAGGATAAGCACAGATACGCAGTATTTT.

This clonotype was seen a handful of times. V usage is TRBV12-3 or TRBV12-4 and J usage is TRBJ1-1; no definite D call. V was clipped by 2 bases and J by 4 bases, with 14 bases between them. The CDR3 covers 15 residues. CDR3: CASSLYAAPSTEAFF. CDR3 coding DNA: TGTGCCAGCAGTTTATATGCTGCGCCGAGCACTGAAGCTTTCTTT.

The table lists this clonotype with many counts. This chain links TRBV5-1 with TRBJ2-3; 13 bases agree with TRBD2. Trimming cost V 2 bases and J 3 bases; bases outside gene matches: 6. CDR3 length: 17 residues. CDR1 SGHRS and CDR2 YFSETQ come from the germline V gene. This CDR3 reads CASSFTTSGGATDTQYF. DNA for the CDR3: TGCGCCAGCAGCTTCACCACTAGCGGGGGGGCGACAGATACGCAGTATTTT.

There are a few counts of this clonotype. The CDR3 is CSARIAGAYEQYF. The CDR3 DNA reads TGCAGTGCCCGGATAGCGGGAGCCTACGAGCAGTACTTC. This chain links TRBV20-1 with TRBJ2-7; TRBD2 matches 9 bases. Trimming at V came to 6 bases and at J to 2 bases, leaving 5 bases not matched to a gene. Germline CDR1 DFQATT, CDR2 SNEGSKA (reference sequence). This CDR3 is 13 amino acids long.

The CDR3: CASTRRRVEGTEAFF. DNA for the CDR3: TGTGCCAGCACGAGACGGAGGGTAGAAGGCACTGAAGCTTTCTTT. V and J are TRBV7-8 and TRBJ1-1; D remains unclear. Per the germline V gene, CDR1 is SGHVS and CDR2 is FQNEAQ. The CDR3 sequence is 15 residues long. With 7 bases removed from V and 4 bases from J, the gap between germline ends came to 19 bases.

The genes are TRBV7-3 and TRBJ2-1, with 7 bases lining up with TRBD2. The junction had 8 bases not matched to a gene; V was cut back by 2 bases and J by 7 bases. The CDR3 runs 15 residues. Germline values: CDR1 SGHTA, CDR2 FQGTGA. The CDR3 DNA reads TGTGCCAGCAGCTTAGGGAGGGAACGAGGGAATGAGCAGTTCTTC. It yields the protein CASSLGRERGNEQFF. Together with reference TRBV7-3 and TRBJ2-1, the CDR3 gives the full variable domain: GAGVSQTPSNKVTEKGKYVELRCDPISGHTALYWYRQSLGQGPEFLIYFQGTGAADDSGLPNDRFFAVRPEGSVSTLKIQRTERGDSAVYLCASSLGRERGNEQFFGPGTRLTVL.

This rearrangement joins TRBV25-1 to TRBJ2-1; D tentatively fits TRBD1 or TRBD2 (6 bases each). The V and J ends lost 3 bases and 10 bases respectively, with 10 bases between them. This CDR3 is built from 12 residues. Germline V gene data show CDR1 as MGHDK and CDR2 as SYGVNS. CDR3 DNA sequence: TGTGCCAGCAGTGAGGAGGGGGGCGAGCAGTTCTTC. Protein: CASSEEGGEQFF.

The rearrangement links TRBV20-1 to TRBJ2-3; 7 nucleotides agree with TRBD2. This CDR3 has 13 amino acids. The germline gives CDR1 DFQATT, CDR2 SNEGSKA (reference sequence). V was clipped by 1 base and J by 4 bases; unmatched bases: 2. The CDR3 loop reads CSARGGGADTQYF. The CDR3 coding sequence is TGCAGTGCTAGAGGGGGAGGGGCAGATACGCAGTATTTT.

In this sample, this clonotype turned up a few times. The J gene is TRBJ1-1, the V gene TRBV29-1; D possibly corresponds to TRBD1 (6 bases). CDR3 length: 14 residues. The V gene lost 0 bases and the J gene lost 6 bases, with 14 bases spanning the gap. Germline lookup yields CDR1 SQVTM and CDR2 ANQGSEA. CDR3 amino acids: CSVEDLGEGAEAFF. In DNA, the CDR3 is TGCAGCGTTGAAGATCTGGGGGAGGGGGCTGAAGCTTTCTTT.

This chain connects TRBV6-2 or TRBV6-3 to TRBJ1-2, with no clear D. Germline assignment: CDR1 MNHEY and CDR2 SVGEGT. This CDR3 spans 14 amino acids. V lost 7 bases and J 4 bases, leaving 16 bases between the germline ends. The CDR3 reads CASTEEFSRYGYTF. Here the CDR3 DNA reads TGTGCCAGCACCGAAGAGTTCAGCCGCTATGGCTACACCTTC.

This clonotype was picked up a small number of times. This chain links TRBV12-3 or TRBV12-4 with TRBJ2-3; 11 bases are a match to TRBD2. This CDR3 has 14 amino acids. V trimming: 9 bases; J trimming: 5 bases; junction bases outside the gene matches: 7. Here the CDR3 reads CASILAGVLDTQYF. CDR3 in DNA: TGTGCCAGTATACTAGCGGGAGTTCTAGATACGCAGTATTTT.

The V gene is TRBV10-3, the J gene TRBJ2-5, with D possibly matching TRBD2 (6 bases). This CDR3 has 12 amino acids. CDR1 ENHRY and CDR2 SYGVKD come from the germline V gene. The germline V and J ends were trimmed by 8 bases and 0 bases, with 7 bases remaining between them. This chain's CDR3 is CAIGGNQETQYF. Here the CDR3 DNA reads TGTGCCATCGGGGGGAACCAAGAGACCCAGTACTTC.

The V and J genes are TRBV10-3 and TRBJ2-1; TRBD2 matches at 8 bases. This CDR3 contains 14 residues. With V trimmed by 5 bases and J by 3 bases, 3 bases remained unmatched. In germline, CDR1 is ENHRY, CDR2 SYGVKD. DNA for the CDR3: TGTGCCATCAGTCCAGCGGGGGACTACAATGAGCAGTTCTTC. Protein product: CAISPAGDYNEQFF.